This passage covers 20 T cell receptor beta chains from one sample sequenced in a study of cytomegalovirus exposure and HLA in healthy donors. Use of 60 Vbeta and 13 Jbeta primers characterized the PCR. This table comes from immunoSEQ multiplex PCR, and its TCRdb copy is limited to in-frame clones, with some not included. The sample shows some 70,000 clones, and under 3% sits with its ten largest clones. Sequenced input: PBMCs. The receptors shown here come from a man in his forties or fifties in good health and CMV-seronegative.

The chain has TRBV15 and TRBJ1-1; 8 bases fit TRBD1. Germline lookup yields CDR1 LNHNV and CDR2 YYDKDF (reference sequence). The CDR3 has 15 residues. V was pared by 3 bases and J by 6 bases, with 9 bases of the junction left unmatched. The CDR3 protein is CATSSGQGRISEAFF. CDR3 nucleotides: TGTGCCACCAGCAGTGGACAGGGAAGAATCTCTGAAGCTTTCTTT.

The chain couples TRBV14 to TRBJ1-1; D gene ambiguous. The CDR3 is made up of 13 amino acids. With 4 bases removed from V and 5 bases from J, the gap between germline ends came to 11 bases. Per germline, CDR1 SGHDN and CDR2 FVKESK. CDR3 sequence reads: CASSPGVTTEAFF. The CDR3 region has the DNA TGTGCCAGCAGCCCCGGGGTCACAACTGAAGCTTTCTTT. Looking up the rest from reference TRBV14 and TRBJ1-1 gives the full variable domain: EAGVTQFPSHSVIEKGQTVTLRCDPISGHDNLYWYRRVMGKEIKFLLHFVKESKQDESGMPNNRFLAERTGGTYSTLKVQPAELEDSGVYFCASSPGVTTEAFFGQGTRLTVV.

The rearrangement uses TRBV9 and TRBJ2-1; tentatively, D is TRBD1 (6 bases). There are 16 residues in the CDR3. The germline CDR1 and CDR2 sequences are SGDLS and YYNGEE. V lost 5 bases to trimming and J lost 4 bases, with 19 bases between them. CDR3 amino acids: CASRQTPGTPYNEQFF. CDR3 coding DNA: TGTGCCAGCAGACAAACACCCGGGACACCTTACAATGAGCAGTTCTTC.

This sequence joins TRBV7-2 and TRBJ2-1, with D possibly being TRBD2 (6 bases). The CDR3 sequence is 13 residues long. Trimming took 6 bases from V and 6 from J, leaving 12 bases between them. Germline V gives CDR1 SGHTA, CDR2 FQGNSA. The DNA for the CDR3 is TGTGCCAGCAGTACGGGGAGGCTCAATGAGCAGTTCTTC. Protein product: CASSTGRLNEQFF.

The chain joins TRBV13 to TRBJ1-5; TRBD1 might be the D (5 bases). V was clipped by 0 bases and J by 3 bases, with 9 bases between them. The CDR3 is 15 amino acids. Germline loops: CDR1 PRHDT, CDR2 FYEKMQ (reference sequence). As DNA, the CDR3 is TGTGCCAGCAGCTTAGGGCGACAGTCCAATCAGCCCCAGCATTTT. This encodes CASSLGRQSNQPQHF.

The chain recombines TRBV4-1 with TRBJ1-2, with 9 bases matching TRBD1. Trimming cost V 1 base and J 8 bases; bases outside gene matches: 11. Germline-derived CDR1 and CDR2 are MGHRA and YSYEKL. This CDR3 contains 16 residues. Written as DNA, the CDR3 is TGCGCCAGCAGCCAAGTGGACACCGGGACAGGGAGAGGCTACACCTTC. It codes for CASSQVDTGTGRGYTF.

The chain is built from TRBV20-1 and TRBJ2-5; weak D call: TRBD2 (5 bases). CDR3 size: 11 residues. V was cut by 3 bases and J by 3 bases, with 5 bases left in between. Germline V lookup: CDR1 DFQATT, CDR2 SNEGSKA (reference sequence). The CDR3 protein is CSARREETQYF. The CDR3 coding sequence is TGCAGTGCTAGGAGGGAAGAGACCCAGTACTTC.

This chain links TRBV9 with TRBJ2-1, with D possibly matching TRBD1 (6 bases). In germline, CDR1 is SGDLS, CDR2 YYNGEE. Trimming removed 0 bases at V and 5 bases at J, with 12 bases between. The CDR3 length is 15 residues. The DNA for the CDR3 is TGTGCCAGCAGCGTAGAAGGGGGTTCCCACAATGAGCAGTTCTTC. This gives the protein CASSVEGGSHNEQFF.

The V and J genes are TRBV27 and TRBJ2-1; the match to TRBD2 covers 7 bases. This CDR3 region has 13 residues. The germline gives CDR1 MNHEY, CDR2 SMNVEV (reference sequence). The trim removed 8 bases at V and 7 bases at J, leaving 8 bases unmatched. The CDR3 DNA sequence: TGTGCCAGCCTTTCCGGGAGGAGGAATGAGCAGTTCTTC. Protein: CASLSGRRNEQFF.

The chain uses TRBV7-8 and TRBJ1-5; unclear D gene. Per germline, CDR1 SGHVS and CDR2 FQNEAQ. The CDR3 runs to 13 residues. Deletions cut 2 bases from V and 4 bases from J, with 6 bases between. The CDR3 is CASSLTQNQPQHF. CDR3 coding DNA: TGTGCCAGCAGCTTAACACAGAATCAGCCCCAGCATTTT.

The chain carries TRBV5-4 and TRBJ1-2, with 8 bases fitting TRBD1. CDR3 length equals 19 residues. From germline, CDR1 is SGHNT and CDR2 YYREEE (reference sequence). Trimming removed 3 bases from V and 3 bases from J; junction bases left unmatched: 19. CDR3 DNA sequence: TGTGCCAGCAGCTCAGGTCACGAAACCCGGGACAGGACATACTATGGCTACACCTTC. Its protein is CASSSGHETRDRTYYGYTF.

The chain has TRBV27 and TRBJ2-2; TRBD2 matches 9 bases. The CDR3 is made up of 15 amino acids. Germline CDR1 MNHEY, CDR2 SMNVEV (reference sequence). J lost 4 bases, V lost 8 bases, and 8 bases had no gene match. CDR3 protein: CASRIVAGVTGELFF. In nucleotides, the CDR3 is TGTGCCAGCCGAATTGTAGCGGGGGTCACCGGGGAGCTGTTTTTT.

Note on this clone: Sequence at one end of the junction differs from germline and may be a read error. The chain combines TRBV7-7 with TRBJ2-7, with a possible D match to TRBD2 (6 bases). Germline values: CDR1 SSHAT, CDR2 FNYEAQ (reference sequence). CDR3 length: 14 residues. The CDR3 loop is CASSLAEGSYEQYF. DNA for the CDR3: TGTGCTAGCAGCTTAGCGGAGGGCTCCTACGAGCAGTACTTC.

The chain uses TRBV5-1 and TRBJ2-3; TRBD2 agrees at 7 bases. After removal of 0 bases from V and 3 bases from J, the junction contained 4 bases not matched to a gene. CDR1 and CDR2 (germline): SGHRS, YFSETQ. This CDR3 is built from 15 residues. CDR3 sequence: CASSLAGTITDTQYF. CDR3 nucleotide sequence: TGCGCCAGCAGCTTGGCCGGGACTATAACAGATACGCAGTATTTT.

The V call is TRBV11-3, the J call TRBJ2-7, with D possibly being TRBD2 (5 bases). V lost 4 bases and J lost 5, with 12 bases in between. This CDR3 region has 13 residues. Germline lookup yields CDR1 SGHNT and CDR2 YENEEA. CDR3 nucleotide sequence: TGTGCCAGCAGCTACGAAGAGGGCAACGAGCAGTACTTC. Its protein is CASSYEEGNEQYF.

J is TRBJ1-1 and V is TRBV6-6, with a tentative D call TRBD1 (5 bases). The CDR3 consists of 16 residues. Germline CDR1 MNHNY, CDR2 SVGAGI (reference sequence). Trimming removed 4 bases from V and 6 bases from J, with 21 bases in between. CDR3 DNA sequence: TGTGCCAGCAGTTTCGACAGACTTGTAGATTGGTCTGAAGCTTTCTTT. This encodes CASSFDRLVDWSEAFF.

The CDR3 DNA is TGCGCCAGCAGCTTGACTAGCGGGGGGATCTACGAGCAGTACTTC. Its protein is CASSLTSGGIYEQYF. The chain employs TRBV5-1 and TRBJ2-7; TRBD2 matches 12 bases. The CDR3 extends over 15 amino acids. J lost 3 bases, V lost 1 base, and 2 bases had no gene match. The germline V gene encodes CDR1 SGHRS and CDR2 YFSETQ.

V usage is TRBV5-1 and J usage is TRBJ1-6, with D possibly being TRBD1 (6 bases). The CDR3 spans 16 residues. Germline-derived CDR1 and CDR2 are SGHRS and YFSETQ. The V end lost 0 bases, the J end lost 4 bases, and 11 bases lay between the germline ends. The CDR3 DNA reads TGCGCCAGCAGCTTGGAAACAGGGCGTTATAATTCACCCCTCCACTTT. Protein: CASSLETGRYNSPLHF.

CDR3 sequence (DNA): TGTGCCAGCAGCTTATACGGGGGTTTAGCCAAAAACATTCAGTACTTC. Protein product: CASSLYGGLAKNIQYF. The chain links TRBV7-2 to TRBJ2-4, with D possibly being TRBD2 (6 bases). In germline, CDR1 is SGHTA, CDR2 FQGNSA. Trimming stripped 2 bases from V and 0 bases from J, with 11 bases between. This CDR3 contains 16 residues.

The rearrangement uses TRBV25-1 and TRBJ2-2; 8 nucleotides match TRBD1. The junction had 7 bases not matched to a gene; V was cut back by 10 bases and J by 6 bases. Germline CDR1 reads MGHDK; CDR2 reads SYGVNS. CDR3 size: 13 residues. The CDR3 spells CATTGGPPGELFF. CDR3 bases: TGTGCCACCACAGGGGGGCCCCCCGGGGAGCTGTTTTTT.